These 3 T cell receptor beta chains were sequenced from one sample in a study of cytomegalovirus exposure and HLA in healthy donors. PCR amplification relied on 60 Vbeta primers (plus 13 Jbeta primers). Measured with immunoSEQ multiplex PCR; TCRdb has only the in-frame clones, and not every one. Of 100,000 to 150,000 clones listed, about four fifths are singletons. The sequencing sample was made of PBMCs. These receptors all stem from a young man in good health and CMV-seronegative.

V gene TRBV29-1 combines with J gene TRBJ2-7; 14 bases line up with TRBD2. Germline CDR1 is SQVTM and CDR2 is ANQGSEA. The CDR3 contains 15 residues. The J segment lost 2 bases and the V segment lost 4 bases, leaving 4 bases of the junction unmatched. The CDR3 bases are TGCAGCGTTGGTGGACTAGCGGGGGGAACCTACGAGCAGTACTTC. It codes for CSVGGLAGGTYEQYF.

This rearrangement joins TRBV10-3 to TRBJ2-1; TRBD2 aligns across 9 bases. This CDR3 region has 16 residues. Germline values: CDR1 ENHRY, CDR2 SYGVKD. V trimming: 6 bases; J trimming: 10 bases; junction bases outside the gene matches: 16. The chain's CDR3 is CAISAGVGGGAGEQFF. CDR3 bases: TGTGCCATCAGCGCCGGGGTCGGCGGGGGGGCTGGCGAGCAGTTCTTC.

As to this clone: The same CDR3 can be traced to other DNA sequences in this sample. The rearrangement links TRBV6-1 to TRBJ2-7; perhaps TRBD2 as D (7 bases). The CDR3 has 12 amino acids. The ends were cut back, 8 bases at V and 1 base at J, with 9 bases in the middle. The germline V gene has CDR1 MNHNS and CDR2 SASEGT. This CDR3 reads CASRGASYEQYF. The CDR3 bases are TGTGCCAGCCGGGGGGCGTCCTACGAGCAGTACTTC.